These T cell receptor beta chains were read from a single sample in a study of post-analysis software for immune sequencing data. TCRdb recomputed calls from the PCR reads with MiXCR, one row per CDR3 protein. The table lists hundreds of thousands of distinct CDR3 sequences, just under 30% of them singletons. The sequencing sample was made of blood. The receptors stem from a girl aged 10-17 years with multiple sclerosis. Both conserved end residues are part of each CDR3. The D gene is left open where the match is weak. Part of the rows lack a size; the others show once, few, many or a class for expanded clones.

v_gene	abundance	j_gene	d_gene	CDR3aa	CDR3nt
TRBV20-1	NA	TRBJ2-7	NA	CSARSFSYNEQYF	TGCAGTGCTCGTTCTTTCTCCTACAATGAGCAGTACTTC
TRBV4-1	NA	TRBJ1-4	NA	CASKDKLNEKLFF	TGCGCCAGCAAGGATAAGCTAAATGAAAAACTGTTTTTT
TRBV6-1	NA	TRBJ1-5	NA	CASSEALGGNQPQHF	TGTGCCAGCAGTGAAGCGCTTGGCGGGAATCAGCCCCAGCATTTT
TRBV6-2/TRBV6-3	NA	TRBJ2-7	NA	CASRRFYEQYF	TGTGCCAGCCGTCGTTTTTACGAGCAGTACTTC
TRBV20-1	NA	TRBJ2-3	NA	CSASDTDTQYF	TGCAGTGCTAGTGACACAGATACGCAGTATTTT
TRBV6-1	NA	TRBJ1-3	TRBD1	CASSDGTVGNTIYF	TGTGCCAGCAGTGACGGGACAGTTGGAAACACCATATATTTT
TRBV18	NA	TRBJ2-3	NA	CASSWDLGDTQYF	TGTGCCAGCTCGTGGGACCTCGGAGATACGCAGTATTTT
TRBV6-2/TRBV6-3	NA	TRBJ1-6	NA	CASNEGNSPLHF	TGTGCCAGCAACGAGGGGAATTCACCCCTCCACTTT
TRBV13	NA	TRBJ2-1	NA	CASTRRSSSYNEQFF	TGTGCCAGCACTCGGCGGTCGAGCTCCTACAATGAGCAGTTCTTC
TRBV5-1	few	TRBJ1-2	NA	CASSLSSLAGRTNYGYTF	TGCGCCAGCAGCTTGTCCTCCCTAGCAGGGAGGACGAACTATGGCTACACCTTC
TRBV20-1	few	TRBJ1-5	NA	CSARLGVNQPQHF	TGCAGTGCTAGATTAGGTGTTAATCAGCCCCAGCATTTT
TRBV5-1	NA	TRBJ2-3	NA	CASKIDSQTDTQYF	TGCGCCAGCAAGATCGACAGCCAGACAGATACGCAGTATTTT
TRBV15	few	TRBJ2-3	NA	CATRKADTQYF	TGTGCCACAAGAAAGGCAGATACGCAGTATTTT
TRBV6-6	NA	TRBJ2-4	NA	CACSLWALGENIQYF	TGTGCCTGCAGTTTGTGGGCCTTGGGGGAAAACATTCAGTACTTC
TRBV20-1	NA	TRBJ1-6	NA	CSAFTGPGLNSPRHF	TGCAGTGCTTTTACAGGGCCGGGACTCAATTCACCCCGCCACTTT
TRBV3-1	NA	TRBJ1-1	NA	CASSPRGRPNTEAFF	TGTGCCAGCAGCCCTCGAGGACGGCCGAACACTGAAGCTTTCTTT
TRBV5-1	NA	TRBJ1-1	NA	CASSFSRSTEAFF	TGCGCCAGCAGCTTTTCACGGAGCACTGAAGCTTTCTTT
TRBV7-2	NA	TRBJ2-3	NA	CASSPRDWSTDTQYF	TGTGCCAGCAGCCCCCGGGACTGGAGCACAGATACGCAGTATTTT
TRBV7-2	few	TRBJ2-3	TRBD2	CASSSPKGLVVDTQYF	TGTGCCAGCAGCTCGCCAAAGGGACTAGTAGTAGATACGCAGTATTTT
TRBV19	NA	TRBJ2-7	TRBD1	CASSTGQGTYEQYF	TGTGCCAGTAGTACGGGACAGGGGACCTACGAGCAGTACTTC
TRBV6-5	few	TRBJ1-4	NA	CASSPFAPVEKLFF	TGTGCCAGCAGCCCCTTCGCCCCCGTCGAAAAACTGTTTTTT
TRBV6-2/TRBV6-3	once	TRBJ2-1	TRBD2	CASSPPGRGVYNEQFF	TGTGCCAGCAGTCCCCCCGGGCGGGGGGTCTACAATGAGCAGTTCTTC
TRBV12-3/TRBV12-4	NA	TRBJ2-2	NA	CASSITSFVGELFF	TGTGCCAGCAGTATAACATCGTTTGTCGGGGAGCTGTTTTTT
TRBV12-3/TRBV12-4	few	TRBJ2-1	NA	CASTMDPGNSYNEQFF	TGTGCCAGCACGATGGACCCAGGGAATAGCTACAATGAGCAGTTCTTC
TRBV20-1	few	TRBJ2-3	NA	CSAYPQMTDTQYF	TGCAGTGCCTATCCCCAGATGACAGATACGCAGTATTTT
TRBV27	few	TRBJ2-1	TRBD2	CASEDGLARNEQFF	TGTGCCAGCGAGGATGGACTAGCGAGGAATGAGCAGTTCTTC
TRBV15	once	TRBJ2-5	NA	CATRREPGAQQYF	TGTGCCACCAGGAGGGAACCAGGAGCCCAGCAGTACTTC
TRBV9	NA	TRBJ2-1	NA	CASLGASATRGSEQFF	TGTGCCAGCTTGGGGGCGAGCGCGACACGGGGCAGTGAGCAGTTCTTC
TRBV2	NA	TRBJ2-4	NA	CASSEYRIPTRGYF	TGTGCCAGCAGTGAATATAGGATCCCTACTCGCGGGTACTTC
TRBV4-2	few	TRBJ2-6	TRBD1	CASSQVDRGYGANVLTF	TGTGCCAGCAGCCAAGTAGACAGGGGGTATGGGGCCAACGTCCTGACTTTC
TRBV7-8	NA	TRBJ2-1	TRBD2	CVSSSTSEEQFF	TGTGTCAGCAGCTCTACTAGCGAGGAGCAGTTCTTC
TRBV6-5	few	TRBJ2-1	NA	CASSYSIGVGAGNEQFF	TGTGCCAGCAGTTACTCGATCGGCGTGGGAGCCGGGAATGAGCAGTTCTTC
TRBV7-2	NA	TRBJ1-2	TRBD1	CASSLSHPQQGSGFTF	TGTGCCAGCAGCTTAAGCCACCCTCAACAGGGGAGCGGCTTCACCTTC
TRBV28	NA	TRBJ2-6	NA	CASSFSNVLTF	TGTGCCAGCAGTTTTTCCAACGTCCTGACTTTC
TRBV10-3	many	TRBJ2-5	NA	CAISESWETQYF	TGTGCCATCAGTGAGTCATGGGAGACCCAGTACTTC
TRBV7-2	NA	TRBJ1-2	TRBD1	CASSPTGVQGLVYGYTF	TGTGCCAGCAGCCCGACAGGGGTTCAGGGCTTGGTCTATGGCTACACCTTC
TRBV18	NA	TRBJ2-5	NA	CASSPSNRETQYF	TGTGCCAGCTCACCATCAAATCGGGAGACCCAGTACTTC
TRBV20-1	NA	TRBJ2-7	TRBD2	CSARGPRTSGFYEQYF	TGCAGTGCTAGAGGGCCCCGGACTAGCGGGTTTTACGAGCAGTACTTC
TRBV3-1	few	TRBJ2-4	TRBD1	CASSQQTDRGGKNIQYF	TGTGCCAGCAGCCAACAAACGGACAGGGGAGGCAAAAACATTCAGTACTTC
TRBV20-1	many	TRBJ2-4	NA	CSAMGKNIQYF	TGCAGTGCTATGGGCAAAAACATTCAGTACTTC
TRBV20-1	NA	TRBJ1-5	TRBD1	CSATQGAQQPQHF	TGCAGTGCGACACAGGGGGCACAACAGCCCCAGCATTTT
TRBV6-5	NA	TRBJ2-6	NA	CASSPREVGANVLTF	TGTGCCAGCAGCCCCCGAGAAGTTGGGGCCAACGTCCTGACTTTC
TRBV18	NA	TRBJ1-4	NA	CASSPRSQATNEKLFF	TGTGCCAGCTCACCAAGGAGCCAGGCAACTAATGAAAAACTGTTTTTT
TRBV7-9	NA	TRBJ2-3	TRBD1	CASSPRTGNPDTQYF	TGTGCCAGCAGCCCAAGGACAGGGAATCCAGATACGCAGTATTTT
TRBV5-1	few	TRBJ2-1	NA	CASSLEVSNNEQFF	TGCGCCAGCAGCTTGGAGGTCAGTAACAATGAGCAGTTCTTC
TRBV5-1	few	TRBJ2-7	NA	CASSWNRAYEQYF	TGCGCCAGCAGCTGGAATCGGGCCTACGAGCAGTACTTC
TRBV6-1	NA	TRBJ2-7	NA	CASSGRWGGHEQYF	TGTGCCAGCAGTGGACGTTGGGGGGGCCACGAGCAGTACTTC
TRBV6-5	many	TRBJ2-7	TRBD2	CASRGGRYYEQYF	TGTGCCAGCAGGGGCGGGAGATACTACGAGCAGTACTTC
TRBV29-1	NA	TRBJ2-3	NA	CTMRRSDTQYF	TGCACCATGCGGAGGTCCGATACGCAGTATTTT
TRBV7-9	NA	TRBJ1-1	NA	CASSRPRTGGAGLTEAFF	TGTGCCAGCAGCCGCCCCCGTACCGGGGGCGCCGGTCTCACTGAAGCTTTCTTT
TRBV15	few	TRBJ1-2	NA	CATSRDGAIGYTF	TGTGCCACCAGCAGAGATGGGGCTATCGGCTACACCTTC
TRBV29-1	many	TRBJ2-3	NA	CSVRGVLTDTQYF	TGCAGCGTTCGTGGGGTCCTCACAGATACGCAGTATTTT
TRBV5-1	NA	TRBJ2-3	TRBD2	CASMRGATDTQYF	TGCGCCAGCATGCGGGGGGCCACAGATACGCAGTATTTT
TRBV4-3	many	TRBJ2-3	TRBD2	CASSQDLAGTDTQYF	TGCGCCAGCAGCCAAGATCTAGCGGGGACAGATACGCAGTATTTT
TRBV9	NA	TRBJ1-4	NA	CASSARTDPKGLFF	TGTGCCAGCAGCGCCAGGACAGACCCAAAGGGACTGTTTTTT
TRBV6-6	NA	TRBJ1-2	TRBD1	CASSLLGAGGDGYTF	TGTGCCAGCAGCCTCCTAGGGGCAGGGGGCGATGGCTACACCTTC
TRBV7-9	few	TRBJ2-7	TRBD1	CASSLFDRGTYEQYF	TGTGCCAGTAGCTTATTCGACAGGGGAACCTACGAGCAGTACTTC
TRBV5-1	few	TRBJ2-5	TRBD2	CASSSPGTSGGEETQYF	TGCGCCAGCAGCTCCCCCGGGACTAGCGGTGGGGAGGAGACCCAGTACTTC
TRBV25-1	few	TRBJ2-2	NA	CASRGTGYTGELFF	TGTGCCAGCAGGGGTACAGGTTACACCGGGGAGCTGTTTTTT